Following are 29 T cell receptor beta chains from one sample sequenced in a study of blood T cell repertoires in COVID-19. Sequenced by immunoSEQ multiplex PCR; TCRdb stores in-frame clones only, minus some. The table shows fewer than 55,000 clones, with around 80% occurring only once. The specimen sequenced was peripheral blood. The receptors come from a woman aged 80 or over with COVID-19, enrolled during active disease.

The genes are TRBV29-1 and TRBJ2-7, with D tentatively TRBD2 (6 bases). CDR1 and CDR2 (germline): SQVTM, ANQGSEA. This CDR3 comprises 12 residues. V was shortened by 4 bases and J by 5 bases, with 12 bases between the two germline ends. The CDR3: CSVAGGANEQYF. Written as DNA, the CDR3 is TGCAGCGTTGCCGGAGGGGCCAACGAGCAGTACTTC.

V and J are TRBV7-2 and TRBJ2-5; no clear D. Germline CDR1 reads SGHTA; CDR2 reads FQGNSA. The length of the CDR3 is 12 residues. V lost 2 bases to trimming and J lost 3 bases, with 4 bases between them. The CDR3 sequence is CASSLREETQYF. In nucleotides, the CDR3 is TGTGCCAGCAGCTTACGGGAAGAGACCCAGTACTTC.

V and J are TRBV6-1 and TRBJ2-7; 12 nucleotides agree with TRBD2. The ends lost 1 base at V and 4 bases at J; junction bases unmatched: 2. This CDR3 region has 15 residues. Germline V gene sequence: CDR1 MNHNS, CDR2 SASEGT. The CDR3 region has the DNA TGTGCCAGCAGTGAAGGACTAGCGGGAGCTTACGAGCAGTACTTC. The encoded protein is CASSEGLAGAYEQYF.

V gene TRBV27 combines with J gene TRBJ2-3; 9 bases align to TRBD1. Germline V gene data show CDR1 as MNHEY and CDR2 as SMNVEV (reference sequence). V was pared by 6 bases and J by 4 bases, with 11 bases of the junction left unmatched. The CDR3 consists of 16 residues. The DNA for the CDR3 is TGTGCCAGCAGGATATTACAGGGGGCTCTCGCAGATACGCAGTATTTT. Translated: CASRILQGALADTQYF.

This rearrangement joins TRBV27 to TRBJ2-2, with no clear D. The CDR3 consists of 14 residues. Germline loops: CDR1 MNHEY, CDR2 SMNVEV (reference sequence). V shed 6 bases and J shed 0 bases, with 8 bases lying between them. The CDR3 DNA sequence: TGTGCCAGCAGGTTTGCTACGAACACCGGGGAGCTGTTTTTT. Translating gives CASRFATNTGELFF.

V and J are TRBV30 and TRBJ2-1; no definite D call. Trimming left V 0 bases short and J 8 bases short, with 5 bases between. CDR1 is GTSNPN, CDR2 SVGIG, per germline (reference sequence). CDR3 length: 11 amino acids. In nucleotides, the CDR3 is TGTGCCTGGAGTGTTCTCTATGAGCAGTTCTTC. It encodes CAWSVLYEQFF.

The genes are TRBV5-4 and TRBJ2-2; no reliable D call. The V end lost 0 bases, the J end lost 1 base, and 7 bases lay between the germline ends. The CDR3 is 15 amino acids. Germline V gene sequence: CDR1 SGHNT, CDR2 YYREEE (reference sequence). The CDR3, as DNA: TGTGCCAGCAGCTTGGGCGGTCTGAACACCGGGGAGCTGTTTTTT. Translated: CASSLGGLNTGELFF.

V usage is TRBV3-1 (or the pseudogene TRBV3-2) and J usage is TRBJ1-2; 9 nucleotides align to TRBD1. The CDR3 is 14 amino acids. V was pared by 4 bases and J by 4 bases, with 4 bases of the junction left unmatched. The germline gives CDR1 LGHDT, CDR2 YNNKEL (reference sequence). CDR3 sequence: CASSPGQGTYGYTF. The CDR3 coding sequence is TGTGCCAGCAGCCCGGGACAGGGTACCTATGGCTACACCTTC.

The chain carries TRBV24-1 and TRBJ2-2; a possible D gene is TRBD2 (5 bases). The CDR3 is 15 residues long. Trimming removed 5 bases at V and 6 bases at J, with 15 bases between. The V gene's germline CDR1 is KGHDR and CDR2 SFDVKD. This chain's CDR3 is CATSVGDGIAGELFF. In DNA form, the CDR3 reads TGTGCCACCAGTGTCGGGGATGGTATAGCCGGGGAGCTGTTTTTT.

The J gene is TRBJ1-6, the V gene TRBV4-2; 7 bases fit TRBD1. Germline lookup yields CDR1 LGHNA and CDR2 YNFKEQ. The CDR3 consists of 15 residues. J was trimmed by 10 bases and V by 2 bases; bases with no gene match: 8. CDR3 sequence: CASSQWAGGSSPLHF. In DNA, the CDR3 is TGTGCCAGCAGCCAATGGGCAGGGGGAAGCTCACCCCTCCACTTT.

The V call is TRBV6-6, the J call TRBJ2-7, with D possibly matching TRBD2 (6 bases). V was pared by 0 bases and J by 3 bases, with 9 bases between. The germline V gene has CDR1 MNHNY and CDR2 SVGAGI (reference sequence). The CDR3 totals 14 residues. The CDR3 DNA sequence: TGTGCCAGCAGTTACTCTTCCGGGAGCTACGAGCAGTACTTC. Its protein product is CASSYSSGSYEQYF.

J is TRBJ2-1 and V is TRBV16; TRBD1 aligns across 12 bases. Germline values: CDR1 KGHSY, CDR2 FQNENV. This CDR3 comprises 15 residues. Losses at the gene ends were 0 bases for V and 9 bases for J; bases not matched to a gene: 3. CDR3 bases: TGTGCCAGCAGCCAATCCGGGACAGGGGGCAGTGAGCAGTTCTTC. It yields the protein CASSQSGTGGSEQFF.

This clone was counted between two and nine times. V usage is TRBV4-1 and J usage is TRBJ2-1; a weak D match, TRBD2 (6 bases). CDR1 is MGHRA and CDR2 is YSYEKL in the germline V gene. Between the trimmed V and J ends, which lost 0 bases and 12 bases, there was a span of 12 bases. This CDR3 is built from 13 residues. As DNA, the CDR3 is TGCGCCAGCAGCCAAGATACCGGGAGACTGCAGTTCTTC. It encodes CASSQDTGRLQFF.

This sequence joins TRBV7-3 and TRBJ2-7, with D perhaps matching TRBD1 (6 bases). Germline-derived CDR1 and CDR2 are SGHTA and FQGTGA. The CDR3 loop spans 13 amino acids. V gave up 5 bases and J gave up 3 bases, with 11 bases separating them. The CDR3 region has the DNA TGTGCCAGCAGCATGGGACATCTCTACGAGCAGTACTTC. Residues: CASSMGHLYEQYF.

The chain combines TRBV10-3 with TRBJ2-3; 7 nucleotides align to TRBD2. Germline CDR1 ENHRY, CDR2 SYGVKD. There are 16 residues in the CDR3. V shed 6 bases, J shed 5 bases, and the junction held 14 bases outside the gene matches. CDR3 sequence reads: CAIRGDLGREIDTQYF. The CDR3 DNA reads as TGTGCCATCAGAGGGGACCTAGGGCGGGAGATAGATACGCAGTATTTT.

This rearrangement joins TRBV4-1 to TRBJ2-5; 12 nucleotides match TRBD1. Germline V gene data show CDR1 as MGHRA and CDR2 as YSYEKL. Trimming at V came to 1 base and at J to 5 bases, leaving 2 bases not matched to a gene. CDR3 length equals 15 residues. The DNA for the CDR3 is TGCGCCAGCAGCCAAGGGGACAGGGGGCAGGAGACCCAGTACTTC. It yields the protein CASSQGDRGQETQYF.

The V and J genes are TRBV30 and TRBJ2-7; maybe TRBD1 (5 bases). Germline CDR1 is GTSNPN and CDR2 is SVGIG (reference sequence). The CDR3 extends over 13 amino acids. V was pared by 0 bases and J by 9 bases, with 15 bases between. Here the CDR3 DNA reads TGTGCCTGGAGTGTAGGTTCCCAGGGTTGGCAGTACTTC. This translates into CAWSVGSQGWQYF.

The chain joins TRBV5-1 to TRBJ1-1, with D possibly matching TRBD1 (6 bases). The V gene's germline CDR1 is SGHRS and CDR2 YFSETQ. The germline V and J ends were trimmed by 1 base and 4 bases, with 11 bases remaining between them. The CDR3 is made up of 14 amino acids. CDR3 coding DNA: TGCGCCAGCAGCTTGCGGGGAGGGGGCACTGAAGCTTTCTTT. This translates into CASSLRGGGTEAFF.

The chain combines TRBV19 with TRBJ2-7; 11 nucleotides align to TRBD2. The CDR3 runs 15 residues. Germline-derived CDR1 and CDR2 are LNHDA and SQIVND (reference sequence). The V and J ends lost 5 bases and 5 bases, in that order; junction bases with no gene match: 8. The CDR3 nucleotides read TGTGCCAGTAGTTCGCAACTAGCGGGAGCAGACGAGCAGTACTTC. Its translation is CASSSQLAGADEQYF.

This chain joins TRBV5-1 and TRBJ2-7, with 9 nucleotides matching TRBD1. Germline CDR1 is SGHRS and CDR2 is YFSETQ. Unmatched junction bases numbered 9, after V lost 2 bases and J lost 6 bases. CDR3 length: 15 amino acids. In DNA, the CDR3 is TGCGCCAGCAGCTTCGGACAGGGGTCCCCCGGCGAGCAGTACTTC. This codes for CASSFGQGSPGEQYF.

This sequence joins TRBV11-1 and TRBJ2-2; 9 bases are shared with TRBD2. Trimming took 6 bases from V and 1 from J; bases not matched to a gene: 6. Germline values: CDR1 SGHAT, CDR2 FQDESV (reference sequence). The CDR3 sequence is 16 residues long. CDR3 loop: CASRPLAGLNTGELFF. CDR3 sequence (DNA): TGTGCCAGCAGACCTCTAGCGGGGCTGAACACCGGGGAGCTGTTTTTT.

The chain is built from TRBV6-6 and TRBJ1-2, with D uncertain. This CDR3 comprises 15 residues. Germline V gene data show CDR1 as MNHNY and CDR2 as SVGAGI (reference sequence). The V end lost 6 bases, the J end lost 3 bases, and 17 bases lay between the germline ends. The CDR3 DNA sequence: TGTGCCAGCAGGGGCGAGGGAAGTAAGGACTATGGCTACACCTTC. This translates into CASRGEGSKDYGYTF.

The chain joins TRBV19 to TRBJ2-7, with 12 bases fitting TRBD2. With V trimmed by 10 bases and J by 2 bases, 3 bases remained unmatched. Germline assignment: CDR1 LNHDA and CDR2 SQIVND (reference sequence). CDR3 size: 13 residues. The CDR3 protein is CATRTSGTYEQYF. The CDR3 region has the DNA TGTGCCACGCGGACTAGCGGGACCTACGAGCAGTACTTC. Supplemented by reference TRBV19 and TRBJ2-7, the full variable domain reads DGGITQSPKYLFRKEGQNVTLSCEQNLNHDAMYWYRQDPGQGLRLIYYSQIVNDFQKGDIAEGYSVSREKKESFPLTVTSAQKNPTAFYLCATRTSGTYEQYFGPGTRLTVT.

The chain is built from TRBV19 and TRBJ1-1, with a weak D call TRBD1 (6 bases). Germline V CDR1 and CDR2: LNHDA, SQIVND (reference sequence). Trimming took 3 bases from V and 6 from J, leaving 20 bases between them. The CDR3 length is 16 residues. CDR3 protein: CASSMTLGTPRAEAFF. The CDR3 coding sequence is TGTGCCAGTAGTATGACACTCGGGACACCCCGGGCTGAAGCTTTCTTT.

CDR3 residues: CATSVLGRGFSEQYF. CDR3 in DNA: TGTGCCACCTCGGTCCTCGGGAGGGGGTTTTCCGAGCAGTACTTC. The chain employs TRBV19 and TRBJ2-7; the match to TRBD2 covers 8 bases. The CDR3 runs to 15 residues. CDR1 is LNHDA and CDR2 is SQIVND in the germline V gene (reference sequence). J was trimmed by 6 bases and V by 10 bases; bases with no gene match: 17.

The chain has TRBV27 and TRBJ1-1, with D perhaps TRBD1 (6 bases). Germline CDR1 reads MNHEY; CDR2 reads SMNVEV (reference sequence). This CDR3 spans 15 amino acids. V was shortened by 4 bases and J by 0 bases, with 12 bases between the two germline ends. As DNA, the CDR3 is TGTGCCAGCAGTTCCTACAGGGAAGTGAACACTGAAGCTTTCTTT. Translating gives CASSSYREVNTEAFF.

V usage is TRBV25-1 and J usage is TRBJ2-1; possibly TRBD2 for D (6 bases). This CDR3 is built from 15 residues. CDR1 and CDR2 from the germline V gene are MGHDK and SYGVNS. Trimming cost V 3 bases and J 2 bases, with 11 bases left between them. The chain's CDR3 is CASSEPQRAYNEQFF. CDR3 bases: TGTGCCAGCAGTGAGCCTCAGCGGGCCTACAATGAGCAGTTCTTC. The variable domain in full, with the rest retrieved from reference TRBV25-1 and TRBJ2-1, is EADIYQTPRYLVIGTGKKITLECSQTMGHDKMYWYQQDPGMELHLIHYSYGVNSTEKGDLSSESTVSRIRTEHFPLTLESARPSHTSQYLCASSEPQRAYNEQFFGPGTRLTVL.

V is TRBV3-1 (or the pseudogene TRBV3-2) and J is TRBJ2-1, with D perhaps matching TRBD1 (6 bases). This CDR3 comprises 16 residues. Germline CDR1 LGHDT, CDR2 YNNKEL (reference sequence). The V end lost 0 bases, the J end lost 2 bases, and 11 bases lay between the germline ends. CDR3 protein: CASSQDRAGAYNEQFF. The CDR3 DNA reads as TGTGCCAGCAGCCAAGATAGGGCAGGGGCCTACAATGAGCAGTTCTTC.

This clone occurred a few times. This rearrangement joins TRBV4-1 to TRBJ1-3; unclear D gene. V was pared by 1 base and J by 0 bases, with 7 bases between. Germline V gene sequence: CDR1 MGHRA, CDR2 YSYEKL. The CDR3 is made up of 15 amino acids. The CDR3 coding sequence is TGCGCCAGCAGCCAAGCGTTCCTCTCTGGAAACACCATATATTTT. It yields the protein CASSQAFLSGNTIYF.